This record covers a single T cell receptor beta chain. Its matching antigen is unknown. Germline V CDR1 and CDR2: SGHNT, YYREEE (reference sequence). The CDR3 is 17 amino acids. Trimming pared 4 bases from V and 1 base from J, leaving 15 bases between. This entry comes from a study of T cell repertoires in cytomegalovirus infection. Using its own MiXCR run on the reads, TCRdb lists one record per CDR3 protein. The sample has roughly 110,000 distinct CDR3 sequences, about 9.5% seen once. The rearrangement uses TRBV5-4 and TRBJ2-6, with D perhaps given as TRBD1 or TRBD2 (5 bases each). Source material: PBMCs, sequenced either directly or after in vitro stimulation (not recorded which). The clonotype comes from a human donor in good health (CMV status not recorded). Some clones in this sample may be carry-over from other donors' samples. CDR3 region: CASSNSGRRSGANVLTF. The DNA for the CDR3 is TGTGCCAGCAGCAACTCGGGACGGAGGTCTGGGGCCAACGTCCTGACTTTC.